The 14 T cell receptor beta chains below all came from one sample that was sequenced in a study of T cell changes during pregnancy in multiple sclerosis. Libraries were prepared by immunoSEQ multiplex PCR; TCRdb keeps only in-frame clonotypes and omits some of them. The sample records approximately 70,000 clones, 92% being singletons. The source material was peripheral blood, sampled in the second trimester of pregnancy. The receptors were gathered from a female donor in good health, enrolled as a control in a pregnancy study.

The V gene is TRBV29-1, the J gene TRBJ2-7; D perhaps matches TRBD1 (5 bases). Germline CDR1 SQVTM, CDR2 ANQGSEA. With 4 bases removed from V and 6 bases from J, the gap between germline ends came to 13 bases. CDR3 size: 12 residues. CDR3 coding DNA: TGCAGCGTTGGCCCCGGCAGGGTCGAGCAGTACTTC. This translates into CSVGPGRVEQYF.

The genes are TRBV5-6 and TRBJ2-7, with 13 nucleotides matching TRBD2. V was pared by 2 bases and J by 2 bases, with 7 bases of the junction left unmatched. The CDR3 spans 17 residues. The germline gives CDR1 SGHDT, CDR2 YYEEEE. CDR3 residues: CASSLTSGGAVTYEQYF. CDR3 bases: TGTGCCAGCAGCTTAACTAGCGGGGGGGCCGTGACCTACGAGCAGTACTTC.

This chain connects TRBV27 to TRBJ2-3; 9 bases fit TRBD2. CDR3 length: 16 residues. V was pared by 3 bases and J by 6 bases, with 10 bases of the junction left unmatched. Germline values: CDR1 MNHEY, CDR2 SMNVEV (reference sequence). CDR3 in DNA: TGTGCCAGCAGTTTCTATCCTAGCGGGAAAAGGGATACGCAGTATTTT. Translated: CASSFYPSGKRDTQYF.

The chain couples TRBV4-2 to TRBJ2-1, with 7 bases identical to TRBD2. The CDR3 has 18 amino acids. The junction had 17 bases not matched to a gene; V was cut back by 4 bases and J by 5 bases. The V gene's germline CDR1 is LGHNA and CDR2 YNFKEQ. CDR3: CASSRGRGGRSIDNEQFF. In DNA form, the CDR3 reads TGTGCCAGCAGCCGGGGGAGGGGCGGGAGAAGTATAGACAATGAGCAGTTCTTC.

This clone was seen only once. The chain recombines TRBV4-2 with TRBJ1-2; 7 nucleotides line up with TRBD1. V gave up 0 bases and J gave up 4 bases; unmatched junction bases: 5. CDR3 length: 15 residues. Germline V gene data show CDR1 as LGHNA and CDR2 as YNFKEQ. DNA for the CDR3: TGTGCCAGCAGCCAAGAAATGGGACAGACCTATGGCTACACCTTC. It encodes CASSQEMGQTYGYTF.

This sequence joins TRBV5-1 and TRBJ1-1; TRBD1 matches 7 bases. V lost 0 bases, J lost 5 bases, and 4 bases stayed unmatched. The V gene's germline CDR1 is SGHRS and CDR2 YFSETQ. CDR3 length: 14 amino acids. The CDR3, as DNA: TGCGCCAGCAGCTTGGAAGGGGGCCGGACTGAAGCTTTCTTT. Protein product: CASSLEGGRTEAFF.

The chain uses TRBV30 and TRBJ1-3, with 8 bases matching TRBD1. Germline CDR1 GTSNPN, CDR2 SVGIG (reference sequence). The CDR3 sequence is 13 residues long. Losses at the gene ends were 8 bases for V and 4 bases for J; bases not matched to a gene: 7. The CDR3 DNA reads TGTGCCAGACCGGACAGGGACGGAAACACCATATATTTT. Its protein is CARPDRDGNTIYF. The variable domain in full, with the rest retrieved from reference TRBV30 and TRBJ1-3, is SQTIHQWPATLVQPVGSPLSLECTVEGTSNPNLYWYRQAAGRGLQLLFYSVGIGQISSEVPQNLSASRPQDRQFILSSKKLLLSDSGFYLCARPDRDGNTIYFGEGSWLTVV.

This clone was seen only once. The V gene is TRBV11-2, the J gene TRBJ2-5, with 9 bases fitting TRBD2. This CDR3 region has 15 residues. Trimming cost V 5 bases and J 2 bases; bases outside gene matches: 6. Germline lookup yields CDR1 SGHAT and CDR2 FQNNGV. CDR3 bases: TGTGCCAGCAGCGGGACTAGCAAGGAGCAAGAGACCCAGTACTTC. Translated, it gives CASSGTSKEQETQYF.

This sequence joins TRBV4-3 and TRBJ1-2; D unclear. The CDR3 is made up of 16 amino acids. Germline-derived CDR1 and CDR2 are LGHNA and YSLEER. V was pared by 0 bases and J by 4 bases, with 15 bases between. CDR3 DNA sequence: TGCGCCAGCAGCCAAGAGATCCAGACTTCCCCCTATGGCTACACCTTC. It specifies CASSQEIQTSPYGYTF.

V gene TRBV7-2 combines with J gene TRBJ2-1; 7 positions agree with TRBD1. The CDR3 is 17 residues long. Losses at the gene ends were 4 bases for V and 7 bases for J; bases not matched to a gene: 16. CDR1 SGHTA and CDR2 FQGNSA come from the germline V gene. The CDR3 nucleotides read TGTGCCAGCAGCTATCCCATCGGGTCCCCGACAGGGAATGAGCAGTTCTTC. Translated, it gives CASSYPIGSPTGNEQFF.

As for this clone: One junction end does not reproduce the germline sequence, and a read error may be involved. The chain has TRBV7-7 and TRBJ2-1; possibly TRBD2 for D (5 bases). Germline CDR1 reads SSHAT; CDR2 reads FNYEAQ (reference sequence). The CDR3 spans 14 residues. The CDR3 DNA reads as TGTGCTAGCAGCCTAGCATCGGGCTACAATGAGCAGTTCTTC. Its protein product is CASSLASGYNEQFF.

The chain employs TRBV27 and TRBJ2-5; 13 positions match TRBD2. The CDR3 is 16 amino acids. In germline, CDR1 is MNHEY, CDR2 SMNVEV (reference sequence). The V segment lost 5 bases and the J segment 1 base; nucleotides outside the gene matches: 4. The CDR3: CASSQGLAGTQETQYF. The CDR3 DNA sequence: TGTGCCAGCAGTCAGGGACTAGCGGGAACCCAAGAGACCCAGTACTTC.

This clone was seen just once. CDR3 sequence (DNA): TGTGCCATCAAAACCAAGGGGGATCCCACTGAAGCTTTCTTT. It encodes CAIKTKGDPTEAFF. This chain connects TRBV10-3 to TRBJ1-1, with D tentatively TRBD1 (6 bases). The CDR3 covers 14 residues. The ends were cut back, 7 bases at V and 4 bases at J, with 16 bases in the middle. CDR1 is ENHRY and CDR2 is SYGVKD in the germline V gene.

The chain recombines TRBV19 with TRBJ1-2; 7 nucleotides line up with TRBD1. CDR1 and CDR2 from the germline V gene are LNHDA and SQIVND (reference sequence). The CDR3 has 15 residues. V lost 5 bases and J lost 5; bases outside the gene matches: 11. CDR3 amino acids: CASSLPQGGGYGYTF. The DNA for the CDR3 is TGTGCCAGTAGTCTCCCCCAAGGGGGCGGGTATGGCTACACCTTC. Based on the CDR3 plus reference TRBV19 and TRBJ1-2, the full variable domain is DGGITQSPKYLFRKEGQNVTLSCEQNLNHDAMYWYRQDPGQGLRLIYYSQIVNDFQKGDIAEGYSVSREKKESFPLTVTSAQKNPTAFYLCASSLPQGGGYGYTFGSGTRLTVV.